This entry concerns a single T cell receptor beta chain. The antigen remains undetermined. The junction and the germline gene differ at one end; a read error may be behind it. The CDR3 runs to 13 residues. CDR1 is MNHNS and CDR2 is SASEGT in the germline V gene. Ahead of sequencing, the ViraFEST assay grew antigen-specific CD4+ T cells using viral peptide pools. It was after 10 days of culture that CD4+ T cells were isolated. Two doses of either BNT162b2 or mRNA-1273 were given to each participant. After about 2 million PBMC were placed in each well, they were cultured with 10 IU/ml IL-2 and 10 ug/ml peptides. This sample was included in a study of vaccination effects on CD4 cells after COVID-19. Assay used: immunoSEQ multiplex PCR; TCRdb lists only in-frame clones, some missing. The sample lists tens of thousands of clones; over 70% were seen once.

This chain links TRBV6-1 with TRBJ1-1; maybe TRBD1 (5 bases). The specimen was CD4+ T cells from PBMCs cultured with HCoV-229E spike peptides, collected after COVID-19 vaccination. The source is a human donor who received a COVID-19 vaccine. CDR3 residues: CASSEGVVTEAFF. The CDR3 region has the DNA TGTGCCAGCAGCGAAGGGGTAGTCACTGAAGCTTTCTTT.